This TCR beta chain was documented in a study of shared clonotypes between healthy human individuals. Findings of the study overall: Unshared clonotypes carried lower generation probabilities than those common to all four donors.

TCRdb's table, derived via immunoSEQ multiplex PCR, lists solely in-frame clones and lacks some. This table holds 2 million to 3 million clones, 90% to 95% found once. The study drew all its donors from Caucasian adults living in Nashville, Tennessee. Into CD45RA+ naive and CD45RA-negative memory subsets, the CD4+ cells were split. Germline trimming cut 4 bases from V and 6 bases from J; bases unmatched to any gene: 10. The CDR3 consists of 15 residues. CDR1 MNHEY and CDR2 SMNVEV come from the germline V gene (reference sequence). A note on this clone: Its antigen is undetermined.

The rearrangement uses TRBV27 and TRBJ1-2; 8 bases line up with TRBD1. The clonotype comes from a man between 18 and 29 years old in good health. Some clones in this sample may be carry-over from other donors' samples. Sequencing used naive CD4+ T cells from PBMCs. Indicated subset: CD45RA+ positively selected. This CDR3 is CASSSPTRDRNGYTF. CDR3 DNA sequence: TGTGCCAGCAGTTCACCGACGAGGGACAGGAATGGCTACACCTTC.